These T cell receptor beta chains were read from a single sample in a study of human T cells and chemical hapten exposure. One entry per CDR3 protein, called by TCRdb with MiXCR from the RACE reads. Of about 380,000 distinct CDR3 sequences listed, roughly 5% are singletons. Source: whole blood, taken in connection with sensitization to the hapten diphenylcyclopropenone (DPC). All receptors derive from a woman aged 50 to 60 with alopecia areata. Some clones in this sample may be carry-over from other donors' samples. The CDR3 runs from the conserved cysteine through the conserved F or W. Each record gives: J gene, D gene, V gene, clone size, CDR3 DNA, CDR3 protein. A D gene is named only where the DNA matches it firmly. Part of the rows lack a size; the others show once, few, many or a class for expanded clones.

TRBJ1-1 . TRBV3-1 many TGTGCCAGCAGCCACAGAGAAACGAACACTGAAGCTTTCTTT CASSHRETNTEAFF
TRBJ1-2 . TRBV12-3/TRBV12-4 many TGTGCCAGCAGTCCAGAAGGGAACAGGTATGGCTACACCTTC CASSPEGNRYGYTF
TRBJ2-1 . TRBV6-1 many TGTGCCAGCAGTGATACAGGGAAATTTCCCTTCCTAGAGGGTGAGCAGTTCTTC CASSDTGKFPFLEGEQFF
TRBJ2-5 . TRBV6-1 . TGTGCCAGCAGTGAAGCAGGAGGAGAAGAGACCCAGTACTTC CASSEAGGEETQYF
TRBJ1-5 . TRBV7-2 many TGTGCCAGCAGCTTAGACCCTGCCCAGCCCCAGCATTTT CASSLDPAQPQHF
TRBJ2-5 . TRBV20-1 many TGCAGTGCTAGAGGGGGGTTCCAAGAGACCCAGTACTTC CSARGGFQETQYF
TRBJ2-1 . TRBV29-1 many TGCAGCGCTCCAATCGATTCATTCTACAATGAGCAGTTCTTC CSAPIDSFYNEQFF
TRBJ1-4 . TRBV7-2 few TGTGCCAGCAGTCCCGGTGGGGCAAATGAAAAACTGTTTTTT CASSPGGANEKLFF
TRBJ1-2 . TRBV7-9 many TGTGCCAGCAGTCCGGAGGGGACCTATGGCTACACCTTC CASSPEGTYGYTF
TRBJ1-5 . TRBV27 many TGTGCCAGCAGTTTAGTGGGAAATCAGCCCCAGCATTTT CASSLVGNQPQHF
TRBJ1-5 . TRBV21-1 many TGTGCCAGCAGCAAAGGACAGTCCTTCAATCAGCCCCAGCATTTT CASSKGQSFNQPQHF
TRBJ1-1 . TRBV4-1 few TGCGCCAGCAGCCAAGGGGTCGGGACTGAAGCTTTCTTT CASSQGVGTEAFF
TRBJ2-3 . TRBV28 many TGTGCCAGCAGCTTGTCCGAGCCCTATACGCAGTATTTT CASSLSEPYTQYF
TRBJ2-1 . TRBV4-2 few TGTGCCAGCAGCCAACCGGAGGGCAATGAGCAGTTCTTC CASSQPEGNEQFF
TRBJ1-2 . TRBV29-1 many TGCAGCGTAGATACCGGGACCCATGGCTACACCTTC CSVDTGTHGYTF
TRBJ1-5 . TRBV10-3 many TGTGCCATCACTGGGACACCGGATCAGCCCCAGCATTTT CAITGTPDQPQHF